The 9 T cell receptor beta chains reported below all come from one sample, sequenced in a study of OX40 agonist ivuxolimab in advanced cancers. Here immunoSEQ multiplex PCR was the method, and the copy in TCRdb shows in-frame clones only, minus some. The sample lists around 90,000 clones, around 86% occurring once. The sample here was CD4+ or CD8+ T cells sorted from blood, taken in a trial of the OX40 agonist ivuxolimab. All receptors derive from an adult with an advanced solid tumor such as melanoma, head and neck, liver or kidney cancer.

This chain links TRBV7-2 with TRBJ2-2, with 7 bases that match TRBD1. There are 18 residues in the CDR3. Per the germline V gene, CDR1 is SGHTA and CDR2 is FQGNSA. The ends lost 1 base at V and 7 bases at J; junction bases unmatched: 15. The CDR3 DNA reads TGTGCCAGCAGCTTAGTTGCCCGACAGGGCGTTAGGGGCGGGGAGCTGTTTTTT. Amino acids: CASSLVARQGVRGGELFF.

V gene TRBV4-3 combines with J gene TRBJ1-1; perhaps TRBD1 as D (6 bases). V lost 2 bases and J lost 8, with 12 bases in between. Germline assignment: CDR1 LGHNA and CDR2 YSLEER. The CDR3 runs 13 residues. The CDR3 loop is CASSQIQGTEAFF. DNA of the CDR3: TGCGCCAGCAGCCAAATACAGGGTACCGAAGCTTTCTTT.

The chain joins TRBV5-1 to TRBJ2-2, with 8 positions matching TRBD1. The CDR3 has 16 residues. With 4 bases clipped from V and 6 bases from J, the junction kept 11 bases outside the gene matches. Germline V gene sequence: CDR1 SGHRS, CDR2 YFSETQ. The CDR3 DNA follows: TGCGCCAGCAGCGAGGGACAGGCCGTGCCAGCCGGGGAGCTGTTTTTT. It translates to CASSEGQAVPAGELFF.

The chain combines TRBV5-1 with TRBJ1-3; D is unclear. The CDR3 consists of 13 residues. The V and J ends lost 4 bases and 0 bases respectively, with 5 bases between them. Per the germline V gene, CDR1 is SGHRS and CDR2 is YFSETQ. CDR3 amino acids: CASSPTSGNTIYF. In nucleotides, the CDR3 is TGCGCCAGCAGCCCAACCTCTGGAAACACCATATATTTT.

The chain has TRBV28 and TRBJ1-2; maybe TRBD1 (5 bases). Per the germline V gene, CDR1 is MDHEN and CDR2 is SYDVKM. The CDR3 is 11 residues long. CDR3 sequence reads: CSQWGPPGYTF. CDR3 bases: TGTTCCCAATGGGGACCCCCTGGCTACACCTTC.

The sample holds a few counts of this clone. The V and J genes are TRBV6-1 and TRBJ1-6, with TRBD1 matching 8 bases. The CDR3 has 15 residues. The junction had 13 bases not matched to a gene; V was cut back by 8 bases and J by 10 bases. Germline CDR1 and CDR2: MNHNS and SASEGT. The CDR3 spells CASALLGQGYSPLHF. For the CDR3, the DNA is TGTGCCAGCGCCTTATTAGGACAGGGATACTCACCCCTCCACTTT.

The chain couples TRBV10-3 to TRBJ1-1; a weak D match, TRBD1 (5 bases). This CDR3 region has 12 residues. Deletions cut 11 bases from V and 0 bases from J, with 10 bases between. CDR1 and CDR2 (germline): ENHRY, SYGVKD. Here the CDR3 reads CASGGLNTEAFF. The CDR3 DNA reads as TGTGCCTCGGGGGGGTTGAACACTGAAGCTTTCTTT.

V gene TRBV5-4 combines with J gene TRBJ2-5; 10 bases agree with TRBD2. Germline V gene data show CDR1 as SGHNT and CDR2 as YYREEE (reference sequence). The ends lost 4 bases at V and 5 bases at J; junction bases unmatched: 17. The CDR3 extends over 18 amino acids. Here the CDR3 DNA reads TGTGCCAGCAGCGGCGCCAGATCTAGCGGGGGACTAAGGGAGACCCAGTACTTC. Translation: CASSGARSSGGLRETQYF.

This clone was seen just once. The V call is TRBV27, the J call TRBJ2-7; D is undetermined. The germline V gene has CDR1 MNHEY and CDR2 SMNVEV (reference sequence). V lost 7 bases, J lost 3 bases, and 10 bases lay in between. CDR3 length equals 12 residues. In DNA, the CDR3 is TGTGCCAGCATGGCCCCCAACTACGAGCAGTACTTC. The encoded protein is CASMAPNYEQYF.